This TCR beta chain was sequenced during a study of T cell responses to AZD1222 COVID-19 vaccine. Findings of the study overall: Vaccination with two AZD1222 doses was followed by a rise in Spike-specific TCR breadth and depth. Among the donors, most were white British and more were female, and clonal diversity was possibly underestimated.

Assay: immunoSEQ multiplex PCR; the TCRdb copy retains only in-frame clones and omits some. The sample yields about 130,000 clones, 92% seen once. Details on this clone: Antigen: not known.

Sequenced material: peripheral blood, taken 28 days after the second AZD1222 dose. This clonotype was sampled from an adult who received the AZD1222 COVID-19 vaccine.

The CDR3 sequence is CASSPRRDTNYEQYF. The CDR3 DNA is TGTGCCAGCTCACCGCGCCGGGACACCAACTACGAGCAGTACTTC. The chain recombines TRBV18 with TRBJ2-7; tentative D call: TRBD1 (6 bases). With 3 bases removed from V and 3 bases from J, the gap between germline ends came to 15 bases. Germline lookup yields CDR1 KGHSH and CDR2 LQKENI. The CDR3 length is 15 residues.